This T cell receptor (beta chain) appears in the sequencing data of a study of cytomegalovirus exposure and HLA in healthy donors. The PCR made use of 60 Vbeta and 13 Jbeta primers. The method was immunoSEQ multiplex PCR; TCRdb's version includes in-frame clones alone and lacks a portion of them. The ten most abundant clones cover about 1% of a sample with around 200,000 clones. This CDR3 has 15 residues. This receptor was identified in a girl aged 2 to 9 in good health and CMV-seropositive. The chain is built from TRBV12-2 and TRBJ2-5; TRBD1 is the table's D call and was not checked against the DNA. TRBV12-2 is assigned pseudogene status. The sequenced material came from PBMCs. This chain's CDR3 is CASRLERTGQETQYF. CDR3 sequence (DNA): TGTGCAAGTCGCTTAGAGAGGACAGGCCAAGAGACCCAGTACTTC.